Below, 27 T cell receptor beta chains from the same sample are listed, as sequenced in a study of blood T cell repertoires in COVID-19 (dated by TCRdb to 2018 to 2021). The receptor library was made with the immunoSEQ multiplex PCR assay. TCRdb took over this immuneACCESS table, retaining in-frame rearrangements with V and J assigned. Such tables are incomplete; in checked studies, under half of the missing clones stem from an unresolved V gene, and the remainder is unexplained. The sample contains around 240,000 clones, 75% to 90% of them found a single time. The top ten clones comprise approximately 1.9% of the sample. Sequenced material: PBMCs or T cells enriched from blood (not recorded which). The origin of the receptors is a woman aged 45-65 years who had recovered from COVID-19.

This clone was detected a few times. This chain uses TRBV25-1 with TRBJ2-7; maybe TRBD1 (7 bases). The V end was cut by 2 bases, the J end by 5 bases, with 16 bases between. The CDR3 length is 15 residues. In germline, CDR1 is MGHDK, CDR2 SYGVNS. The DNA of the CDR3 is TGTGCCAGCAGTGAAATAGGAGGGGGCCTAAACGAGCAGTACTTC. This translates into CASSEIGGGLNEQYF.

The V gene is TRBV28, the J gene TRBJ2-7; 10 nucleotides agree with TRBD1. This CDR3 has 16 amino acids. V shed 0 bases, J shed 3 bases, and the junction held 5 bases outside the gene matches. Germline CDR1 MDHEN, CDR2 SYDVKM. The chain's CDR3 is CASSLWGGQGYYEQYF. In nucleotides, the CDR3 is TGTGCCAGCAGTTTATGGGGGGGACAGGGGTACTACGAGCAGTACTTC.

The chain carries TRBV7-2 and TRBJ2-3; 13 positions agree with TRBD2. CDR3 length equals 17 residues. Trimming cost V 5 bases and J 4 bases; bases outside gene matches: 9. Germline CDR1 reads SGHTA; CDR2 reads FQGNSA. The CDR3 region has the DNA TGTGCCAGCAGCCCCTATCGGACTAGCGGGAGTGCAGATACGCAGTATTTT. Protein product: CASSPYRTSGSADTQYF.

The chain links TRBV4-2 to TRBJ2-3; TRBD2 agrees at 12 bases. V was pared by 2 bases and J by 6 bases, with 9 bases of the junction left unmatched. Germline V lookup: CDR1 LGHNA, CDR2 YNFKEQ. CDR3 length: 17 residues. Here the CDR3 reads CASSQPGLAGTGDTQYF. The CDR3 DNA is TGTGCCAGCAGCCAACCAGGACTAGCGGGAACGGGGGATACGCAGTATTTT.

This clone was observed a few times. CDR3 in DNA: TGTGCCAGCAGCTTAAGCGGTAGCGGGAGATTTTACGAGCAGTACTTC. Its protein product is CASSLSGSGRFYEQYF. The rearrangement uses TRBV7-2 and TRBJ2-7; TRBD2 aligns across 9 bases. CDR1 and CDR2 from the germline V gene are SGHTA and FQGNSA. J lost 4 bases, V lost 2 bases, and 9 bases had no gene match. This CDR3 has 16 amino acids. Using reference TRBV7-2 and TRBJ2-7 for the parts outside the CDR3, the full variable domain is GAGVSQSPSNKVTEKGKDVELRCDPISGHTALYWYRQSLGQGLEFLIYFQGNSAPDKSGLPSDRFSAERTGGSVSTLTIQRTQQEDSAVYLCASSLSGSGRFYEQYFGPGTRLTVT.

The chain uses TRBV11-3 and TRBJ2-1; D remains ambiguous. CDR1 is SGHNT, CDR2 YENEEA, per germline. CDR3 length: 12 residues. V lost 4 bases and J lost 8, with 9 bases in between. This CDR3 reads CASSSNLDEQFF. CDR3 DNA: TGTGCCAGCAGCTCGAACTTGGATGAGCAGTTCTTC. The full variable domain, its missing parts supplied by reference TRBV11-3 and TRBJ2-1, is EAGVVQSPRYKIIEKKQPVAFWCNPISGHNTLYWYLQNLGQGPELLIRYENEEAVDDSQLPKDRFSAERLKGVDSTLKIQPAELGDSAVYLCASSSNLDEQFFGPGTRLTVL.

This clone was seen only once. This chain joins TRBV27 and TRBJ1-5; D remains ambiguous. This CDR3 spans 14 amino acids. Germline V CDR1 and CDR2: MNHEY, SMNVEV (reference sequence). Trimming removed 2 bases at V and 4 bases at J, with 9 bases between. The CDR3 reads CASSLQPGNQPQHF. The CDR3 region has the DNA TGTGCCAGCAGTTTACAGCCAGGAAATCAGCCCCAGCATTTT.

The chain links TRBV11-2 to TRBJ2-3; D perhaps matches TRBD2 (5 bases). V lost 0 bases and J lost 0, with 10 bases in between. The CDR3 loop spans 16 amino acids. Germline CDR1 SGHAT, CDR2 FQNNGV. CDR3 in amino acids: CASSLEPSLSTDTQYF. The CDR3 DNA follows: TGTGCCAGCAGCTTAGAACCTAGCCTTAGCACAGATACGCAGTATTTT.

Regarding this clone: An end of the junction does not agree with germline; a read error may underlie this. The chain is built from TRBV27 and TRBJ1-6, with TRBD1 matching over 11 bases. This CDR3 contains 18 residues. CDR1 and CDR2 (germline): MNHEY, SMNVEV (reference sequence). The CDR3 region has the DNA TGTGCCAGCAGTGCCGAGGACAGGGGGCGCTCCCATAATTCACCCCTCCACTTT. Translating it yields CASSAEDRGRSHNSPLHF.

The CDR3 region is CASSTGFSSYEQYF. In nucleotides, the CDR3 is TGCGCCAGCAGTACAGGGTTTAGCTCCTACGAGCAGTACTTC. The rearrangement uses TRBV5-1 and TRBJ2-7; maybe TRBD1 (6 bases). Germline CDR1 is SGHRS and CDR2 is YFSETQ. This CDR3 has 14 amino acids. V was pared by 5 bases and J by 0 bases, with 12 bases between.

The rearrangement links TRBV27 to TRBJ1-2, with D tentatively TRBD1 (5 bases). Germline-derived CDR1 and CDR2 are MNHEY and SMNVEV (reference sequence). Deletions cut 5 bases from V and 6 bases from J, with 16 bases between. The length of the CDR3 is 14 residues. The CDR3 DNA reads TGTGCCAGCAGTCCGAGACGCGGGGGGAATGGCTACACCTTC. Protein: CASSPRRGGNGYTF.

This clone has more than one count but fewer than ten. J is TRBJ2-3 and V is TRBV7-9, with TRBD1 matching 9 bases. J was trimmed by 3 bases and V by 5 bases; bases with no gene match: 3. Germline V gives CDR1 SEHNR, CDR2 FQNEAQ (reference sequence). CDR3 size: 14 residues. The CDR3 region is CASSPGTGTDTQYF. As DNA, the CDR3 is TGTGCCAGCAGCCCAGGGACAGGGACAGATACGCAGTATTTT. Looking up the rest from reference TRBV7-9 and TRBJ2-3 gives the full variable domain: DTGVSQNPRHKITKRGQNVTFRCDPISEHNRLYWYRQTLGQGPEFLTYFQNEAQLEKSRLLSDRFSAERPKGSFSTLEIQRTEQGDSAMYLCASSPGTGTDTQYFGPGTRLTVL.

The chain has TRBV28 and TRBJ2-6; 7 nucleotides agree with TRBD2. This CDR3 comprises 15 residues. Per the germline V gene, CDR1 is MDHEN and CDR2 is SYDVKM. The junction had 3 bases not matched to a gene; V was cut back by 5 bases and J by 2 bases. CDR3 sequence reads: CASSPGGAGANVLTF. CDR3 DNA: TGTGCCAGCAGTCCTGGGGGGGCTGGGGCCAACGTCCTGACTTTC.

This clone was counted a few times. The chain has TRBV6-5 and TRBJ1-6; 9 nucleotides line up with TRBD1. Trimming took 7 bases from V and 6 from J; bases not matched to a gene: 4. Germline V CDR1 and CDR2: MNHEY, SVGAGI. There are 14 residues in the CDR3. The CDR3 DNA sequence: TGTGCCAGCACTATGACAGGGGGTAATTCACCCCTCCACTTT. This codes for CASTMTGGNSPLHF.

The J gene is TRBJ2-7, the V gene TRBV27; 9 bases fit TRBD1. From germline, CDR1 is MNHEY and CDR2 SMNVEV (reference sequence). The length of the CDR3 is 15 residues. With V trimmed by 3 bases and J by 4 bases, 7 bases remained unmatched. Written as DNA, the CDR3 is TGTGCCAGCAGTTTGGGAGGGACAGGGCGTTACGAGCAGTACTTC. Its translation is CASSLGGTGRYEQYF.

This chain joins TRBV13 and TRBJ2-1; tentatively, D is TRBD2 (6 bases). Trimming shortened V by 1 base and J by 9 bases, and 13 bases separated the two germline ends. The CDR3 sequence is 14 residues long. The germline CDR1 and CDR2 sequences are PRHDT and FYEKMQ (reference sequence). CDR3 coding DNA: TGTGCCAGCAGCTTAGTTGCGGGACTTAGTGAGCAGTTCTTC. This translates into CASSLVAGLSEQFF.

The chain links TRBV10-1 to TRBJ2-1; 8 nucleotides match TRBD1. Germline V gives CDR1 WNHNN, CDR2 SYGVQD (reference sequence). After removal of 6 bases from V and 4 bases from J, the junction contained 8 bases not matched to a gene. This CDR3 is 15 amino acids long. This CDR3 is CASSQMTGAYNEQFF. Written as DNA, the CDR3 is TGCGCCAGCAGCCAAATGACAGGGGCGTACAATGAGCAGTTCTTC.

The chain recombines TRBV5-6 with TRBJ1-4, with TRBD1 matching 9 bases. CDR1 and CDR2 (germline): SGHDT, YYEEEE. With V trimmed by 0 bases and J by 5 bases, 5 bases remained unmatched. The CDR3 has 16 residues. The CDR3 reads CASSLEGTGTNEKLFF. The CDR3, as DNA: TGTGCCAGCAGCTTGGAAGGGACAGGGACAAATGAAAAACTGTTTTTT. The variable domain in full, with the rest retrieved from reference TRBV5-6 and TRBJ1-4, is DAGVTQSPTHLIKTRGQQVTLRCSPKSGHDTVSWYQQALGQGPQFIFQYYEEEERQRGNFPDRFSGHQFPNYSSELNVNALLLGDSALYLCASSLEGTGTNEKLFFGSGTQLSVL.

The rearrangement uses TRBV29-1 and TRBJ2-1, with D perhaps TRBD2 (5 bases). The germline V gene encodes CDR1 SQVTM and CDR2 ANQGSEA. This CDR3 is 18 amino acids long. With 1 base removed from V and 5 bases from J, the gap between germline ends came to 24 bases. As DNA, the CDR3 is TGCAGCGTTGAAGCCATCCGTCGCGGGTCATGGGGTGACAATGAGCAGTTCTTC. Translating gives CSVEAIRRGSWGDNEQFF.

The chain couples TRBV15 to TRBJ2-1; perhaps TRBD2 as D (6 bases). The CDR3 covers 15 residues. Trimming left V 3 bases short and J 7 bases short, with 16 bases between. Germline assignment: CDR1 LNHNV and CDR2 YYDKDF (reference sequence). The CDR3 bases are TGTGCCACCAGCAGTGTACGGGACTTACTAAATGAGCAGTTCTTC. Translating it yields CATSSVRDLLNEQFF.

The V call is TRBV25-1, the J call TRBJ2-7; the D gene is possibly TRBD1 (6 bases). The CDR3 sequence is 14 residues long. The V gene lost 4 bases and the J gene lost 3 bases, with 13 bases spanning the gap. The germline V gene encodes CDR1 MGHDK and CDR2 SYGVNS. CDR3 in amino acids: CASSGTRRGYEQYF. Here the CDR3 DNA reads TGTGCCAGCAGTGGTACACGCAGGGGCTACGAGCAGTACTTC.

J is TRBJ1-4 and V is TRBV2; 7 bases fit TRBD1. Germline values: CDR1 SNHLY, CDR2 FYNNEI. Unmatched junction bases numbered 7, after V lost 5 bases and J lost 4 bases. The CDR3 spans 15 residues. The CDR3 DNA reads TGTGCCAGCAGTCCCGGGACAGCGCGTAATGAAAAACTGTTTTTT. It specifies CASSPGTARNEKLFF.

In DNA form, the CDR3 reads TGTGCCAGCAGCATTACTAGCGGGACCACCGGGGAGCTGTTTTTT. Protein sequence: CASSITSGTTGELFF. The V gene is TRBV3-1 (or the pseudogene TRBV3-2), the J gene TRBJ2-2; 10 bases match TRBD2. CDR3 length: 15 amino acids. Germline V gives CDR1 LGHDT, CDR2 YNNKEL (reference sequence). J lost 4 bases, V lost 5 bases, and 4 bases had no gene match.

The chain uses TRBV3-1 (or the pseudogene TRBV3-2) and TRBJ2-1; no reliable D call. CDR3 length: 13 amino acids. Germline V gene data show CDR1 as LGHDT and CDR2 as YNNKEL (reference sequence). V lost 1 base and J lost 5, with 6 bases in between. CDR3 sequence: CASSQAADNEQFF. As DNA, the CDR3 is TGTGCCAGCAGCCAAGCGGCGGACAATGAGCAGTTCTTC.

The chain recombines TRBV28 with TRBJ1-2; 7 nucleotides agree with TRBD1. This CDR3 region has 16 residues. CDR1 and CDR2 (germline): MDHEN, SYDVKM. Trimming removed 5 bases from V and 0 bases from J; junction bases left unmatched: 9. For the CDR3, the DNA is TGTGCCAGCAGTACGCCGGGACAGAAGTCTAACTATGGCTACACCTTC. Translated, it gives CASSTPGQKSNYGYTF.

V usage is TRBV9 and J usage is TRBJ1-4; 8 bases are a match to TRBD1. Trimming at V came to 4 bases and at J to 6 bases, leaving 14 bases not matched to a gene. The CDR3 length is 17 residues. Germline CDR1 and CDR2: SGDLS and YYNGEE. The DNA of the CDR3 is TGTGCCAGCAGCCCGATTCCGGGACAGGAGACCTATGAAAAACTGTTTTTT. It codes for CASSPIPGQETYEKLFF.

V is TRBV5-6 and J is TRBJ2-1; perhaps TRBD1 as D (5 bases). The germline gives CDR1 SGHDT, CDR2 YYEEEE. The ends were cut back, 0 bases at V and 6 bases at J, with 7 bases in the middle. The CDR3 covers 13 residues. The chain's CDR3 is CASSLAGLNEQFF. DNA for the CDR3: TGTGCCAGCAGCTTGGCAGGGCTCAATGAGCAGTTCTTC.